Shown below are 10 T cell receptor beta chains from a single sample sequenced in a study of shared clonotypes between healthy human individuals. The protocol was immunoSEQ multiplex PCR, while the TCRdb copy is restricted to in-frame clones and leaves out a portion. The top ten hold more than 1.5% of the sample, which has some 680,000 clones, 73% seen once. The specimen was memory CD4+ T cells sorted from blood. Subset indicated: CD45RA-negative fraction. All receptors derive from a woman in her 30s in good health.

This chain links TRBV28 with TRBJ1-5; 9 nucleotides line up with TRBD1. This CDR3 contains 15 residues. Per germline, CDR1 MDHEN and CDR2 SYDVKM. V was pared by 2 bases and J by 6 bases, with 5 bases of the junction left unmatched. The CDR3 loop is CASSLRDREVQPQHF. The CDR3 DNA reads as TGTGCCAGCAGTTTACGGGACAGGGAAGTTCAGCCCCAGCATTTT.

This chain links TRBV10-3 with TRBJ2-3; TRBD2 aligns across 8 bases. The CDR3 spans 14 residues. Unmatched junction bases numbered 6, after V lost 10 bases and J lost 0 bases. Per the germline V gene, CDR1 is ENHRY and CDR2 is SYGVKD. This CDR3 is CATEAGESTDTQYF. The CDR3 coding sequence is TGTGCCACCGAAGCGGGAGAGAGCACAGATACGCAGTATTTT.

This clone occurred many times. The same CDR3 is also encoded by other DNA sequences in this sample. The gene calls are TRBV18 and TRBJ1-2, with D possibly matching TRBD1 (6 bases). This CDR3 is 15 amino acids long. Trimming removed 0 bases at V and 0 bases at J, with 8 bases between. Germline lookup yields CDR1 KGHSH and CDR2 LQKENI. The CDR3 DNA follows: TGTGCCAGCTCACCACCGGGGACAACTAACTATGGCTACACCTTC. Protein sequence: CASSPPGTTNYGYTF.

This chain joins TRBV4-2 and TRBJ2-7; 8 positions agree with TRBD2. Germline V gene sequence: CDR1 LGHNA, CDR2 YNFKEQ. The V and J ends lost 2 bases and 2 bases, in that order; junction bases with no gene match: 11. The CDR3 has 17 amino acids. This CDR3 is CASSQQILGSGTYEQYF. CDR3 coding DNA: TGTGCCAGCAGCCAACAAATCCTCGGTAGCGGGACCTACGAGCAGTACTTC.

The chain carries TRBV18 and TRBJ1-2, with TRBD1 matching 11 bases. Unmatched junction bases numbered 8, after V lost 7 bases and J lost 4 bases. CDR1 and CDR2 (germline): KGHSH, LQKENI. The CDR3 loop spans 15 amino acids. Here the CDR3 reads CASFSGTGGSYGYTF. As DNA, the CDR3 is TGTGCCAGCTTCTCTGGGACAGGGGGAAGCTATGGCTACACCTTC.

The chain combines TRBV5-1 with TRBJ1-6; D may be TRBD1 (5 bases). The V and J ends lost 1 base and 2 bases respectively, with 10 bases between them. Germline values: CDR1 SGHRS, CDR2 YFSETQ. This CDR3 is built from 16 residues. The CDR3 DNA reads TGCGCCAGCAGCTTGTGGGACCTCACCTATAATTCACCCCTCCACTTT. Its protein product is CASSLWDLTYNSPLHF.

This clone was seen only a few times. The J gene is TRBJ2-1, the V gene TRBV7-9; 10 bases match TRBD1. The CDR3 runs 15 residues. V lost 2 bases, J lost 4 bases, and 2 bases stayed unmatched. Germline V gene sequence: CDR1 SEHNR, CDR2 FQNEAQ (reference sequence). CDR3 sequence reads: CASSLWDRGYNEQFF. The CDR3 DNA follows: TGTGCCAGCAGCTTATGGGACAGGGGATACAATGAGCAGTTCTTC.

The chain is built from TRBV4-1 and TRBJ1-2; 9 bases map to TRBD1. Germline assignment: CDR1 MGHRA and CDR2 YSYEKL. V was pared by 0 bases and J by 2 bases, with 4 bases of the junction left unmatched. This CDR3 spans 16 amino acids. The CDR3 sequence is CASSQDGTGSNYGYTF. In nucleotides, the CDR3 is TGCGCCAGCAGCCAAGATGGGACAGGGTCCAACTATGGCTACACCTTC.

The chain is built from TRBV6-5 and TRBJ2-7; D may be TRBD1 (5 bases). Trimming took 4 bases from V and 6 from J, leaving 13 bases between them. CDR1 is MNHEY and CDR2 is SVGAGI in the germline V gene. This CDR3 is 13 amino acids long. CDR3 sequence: CASSFPGNSEQYF. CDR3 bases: TGTGCCAGCAGTTTCCCAGGGAACTCCGAGCAGTACTTC.

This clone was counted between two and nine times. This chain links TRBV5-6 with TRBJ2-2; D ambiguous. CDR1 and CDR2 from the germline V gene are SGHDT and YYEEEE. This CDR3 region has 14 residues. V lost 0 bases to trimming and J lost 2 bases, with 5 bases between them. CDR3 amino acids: CASSLGANTGELFF. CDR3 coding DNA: TGTGCCAGCAGCTTGGGCGCTAACACCGGGGAGCTGTTTTTT. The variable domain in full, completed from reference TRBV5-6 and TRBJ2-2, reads DAGVTQSPTHLIKTRGQQVTLRCSPKSGHDTVSWYQQALGQGPQFIFQYYEEEERQRGNFPDRFSGHQFPNYSSELNVNALLLGDSALYLCASSLGANTGELFFGEGSRLTVL.